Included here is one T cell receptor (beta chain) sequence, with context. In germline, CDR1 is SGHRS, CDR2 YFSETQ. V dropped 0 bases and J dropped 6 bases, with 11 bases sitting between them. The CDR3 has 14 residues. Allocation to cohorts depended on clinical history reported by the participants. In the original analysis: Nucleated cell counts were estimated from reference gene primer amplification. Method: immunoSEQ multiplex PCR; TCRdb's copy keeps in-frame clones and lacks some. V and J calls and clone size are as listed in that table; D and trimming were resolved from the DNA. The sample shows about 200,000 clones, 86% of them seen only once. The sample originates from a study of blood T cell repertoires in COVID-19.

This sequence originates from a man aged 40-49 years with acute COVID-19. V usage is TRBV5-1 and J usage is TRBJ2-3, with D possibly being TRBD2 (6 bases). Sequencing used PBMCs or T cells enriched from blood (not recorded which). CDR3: CASSLVREMDTQYF. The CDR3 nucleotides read TGCGCCAGCAGCTTGGTACGGGAGATGGATACGCAGTATTTT.